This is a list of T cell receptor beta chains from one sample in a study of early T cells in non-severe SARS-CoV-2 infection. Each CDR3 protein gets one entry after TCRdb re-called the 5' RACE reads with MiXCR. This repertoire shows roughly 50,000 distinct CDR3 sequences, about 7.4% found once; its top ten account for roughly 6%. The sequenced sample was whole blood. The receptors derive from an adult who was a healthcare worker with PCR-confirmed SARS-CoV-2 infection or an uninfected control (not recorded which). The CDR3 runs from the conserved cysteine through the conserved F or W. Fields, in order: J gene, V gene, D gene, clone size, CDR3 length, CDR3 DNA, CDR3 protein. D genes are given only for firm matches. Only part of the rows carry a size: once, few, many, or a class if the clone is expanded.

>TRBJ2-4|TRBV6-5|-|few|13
TGTGCCAGCAGTTCAGGGTTAAGGAACATTCAGTACTTC
CASSSGLRNIQYF
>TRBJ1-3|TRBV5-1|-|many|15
TGCGCCAGCAGCTTGGACGGAAGCTCTGGAAACACCATATATTTT
CASSLDGSSGNTIYF
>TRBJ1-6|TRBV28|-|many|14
TGTGCCAGCCATCGGGGACGATATAATTCACCCCTCCACTTT
CASHRGRYNSPLHF
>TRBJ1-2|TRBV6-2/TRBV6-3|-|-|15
TGTGCCAGCAGTTACTCCGGCGGATCCCCCTATGGCTACACCTTC
CASSYSGGSPYGYTF
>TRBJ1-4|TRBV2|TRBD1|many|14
TGTGCCAGCAGTGTGGTCAAGGGGGCTGAAAAACTGTTTTTT
CASSVVKGAEKLFF
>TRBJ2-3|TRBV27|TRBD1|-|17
TGTGCCAGCAGTTTATCGCCGACAGGGTATCCCTCAGATACGCAGTATTTT
CASSLSPTGYPSDTQYF
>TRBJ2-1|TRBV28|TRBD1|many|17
TGTGCCAGCAGTTTTCCCCGCAGGGGACAGTCCTACAATGAGCAGTTCTTC
CASSFPRRGQSYNEQFF
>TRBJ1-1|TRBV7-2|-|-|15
TGTGCCAGCAGCTTACTTTTACAGATGAACACTGAAGCTTTCTTT
CASSLLLQMNTEAFF
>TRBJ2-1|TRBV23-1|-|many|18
TGCGCCAGCAGTCAAATCGTCGAAACAGGAGATGCCTACAATGAGCAGTTCTTC
CASSQIVETGDAYNEQFF
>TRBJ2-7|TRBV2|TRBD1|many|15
TGTGCCAGCAGTGAGGGACAGGGGTTCTCCTACGAGCAGTACTTC
CASSEGQGFSYEQYF
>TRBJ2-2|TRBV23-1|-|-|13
TGCGCCCGCTACGACAGGAACACCGGGGAGCTGTTTTTT
CARYDRNTGELFF
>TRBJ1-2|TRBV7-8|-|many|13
TGTGCCAGCAGCTTAGTTAGTGGATATGGCTACACCTTC
CASSLVSGYGYTF
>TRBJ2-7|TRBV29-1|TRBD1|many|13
TGCAGCGTTGAAGGGGACAGCCCCTACGAGCAGTACTTC
CSVEGDSPYEQYF
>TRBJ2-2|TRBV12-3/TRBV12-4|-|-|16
TGTGCCAGCAGTCCCCGCAGCGCCTTTGACACCGGGGAGCTGTTTTTT
CASSPRSAFDTGELFF
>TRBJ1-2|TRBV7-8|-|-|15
TGTGCCAGCAGCCCAATTACCCTAACAAGGGGACGCTACACCTTC
CASSPITLTRGRYTF
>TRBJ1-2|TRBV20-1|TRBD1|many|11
TGCAGTGCAGAGACAGGGATGGGCTACACCTTC
CSAETGMGYTF
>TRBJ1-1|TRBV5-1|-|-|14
TGCGCCAGCAGCTTGGGGCCCCGGGAAAGGGAAGCTTTCTTT
CASSLGPREREAFF
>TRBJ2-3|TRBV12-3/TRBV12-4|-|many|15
TGTGCCAGCAGTCGATCCGGGACTAGCACAGATACGCAGTATTTT
CASSRSGTSTDTQYF
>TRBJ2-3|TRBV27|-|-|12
TGTGCCCTGGGGGCAGGCACAGATACGCAGTATTTT
CALGAGTDTQYF
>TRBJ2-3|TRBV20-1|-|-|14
TGCAGTGCGCCGTCCGCCCTTGGGGCAGATACGCAGTATTTT
CSAPSALGADTQYF
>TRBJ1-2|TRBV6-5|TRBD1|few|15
TGTGCCAGCAGTTACCAGTCCAGGACAGGGGGAGGCTACACCTTC
CASSYQSRTGGGYTF
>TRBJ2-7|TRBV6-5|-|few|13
TGTGCCAGCAGTTACTCCCCAGCCTACGAGCAGTACTTC
CASSYSPAYEQYF
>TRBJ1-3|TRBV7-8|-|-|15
TGTGCCAGCAGCGCCTACCGCCCGACTGGAAACACCATATATTTT
CASSAYRPTGNTIYF
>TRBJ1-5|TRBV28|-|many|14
TGTGCCAGCAGTTTCGGCTCTAGCAATCAGCCCCAGCATTTT
CASSFGSSNQPQHF
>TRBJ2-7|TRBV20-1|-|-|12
TGCAGTGCTAGAGGTCTGGGTTACGAGCAGTACTTC
CSARGLGYEQYF
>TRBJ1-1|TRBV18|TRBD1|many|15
TGTGCCAGCTCGCTCCAGGGGGACCGAAACACTGAAGCTTTCTTT
CASSLQGDRNTEAFF
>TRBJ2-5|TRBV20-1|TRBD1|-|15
TGCAGTGCCCCGCGCTCCGGGACAGGGAGAGAGACCCAGTACTTC
CSAPRSGTGRETQYF
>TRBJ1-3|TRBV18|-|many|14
TGTGCCAGCTCTCCAGGGAGCTCTGGAAACACCATATATTTT
CASSPGSSGNTIYF
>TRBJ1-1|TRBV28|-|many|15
TGTGCCAGCAGCAGGGCAGGGGCTATGAACACTGAAGCTTTCTTT
CASSRAGAMNTEAFF
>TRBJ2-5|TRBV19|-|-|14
TGTGCCAGTAGTATAAGTCAGGGAAGAGAGACCCAGTACTTC
CASSISQGRETQYF
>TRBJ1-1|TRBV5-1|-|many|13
TGCGCCAGCAGCTTGTTGGACAGCACTGAAGCTTTCTTT
CASSLLDSTEAFF
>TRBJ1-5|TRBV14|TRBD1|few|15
TGTGCCAGCAGATATAGACAGGGTAGCAATCAGCCCCAGCATTTT
CASRYRQGSNQPQHF
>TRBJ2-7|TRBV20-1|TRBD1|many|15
TGCAGTGCTAGAGATACCGGGACAGGGAGCTACGAGCAGTACTTC
CSARDTGTGSYEQYF
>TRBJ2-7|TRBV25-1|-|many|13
TGTGCCAGCAGTGATTTTACAGACTACGAGCAGTACTTC
CASSDFTDYEQYF
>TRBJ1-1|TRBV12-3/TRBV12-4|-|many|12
TGTGCCAGCAGTTTTCCGAACACTGAAGCTTTCTTT
CASSFPNTEAFF
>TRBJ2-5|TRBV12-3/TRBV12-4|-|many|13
TGTGCCAGCAGTTTAATCAGGCTGGAGACCCAGTACTTC
CASSLIRLETQYF
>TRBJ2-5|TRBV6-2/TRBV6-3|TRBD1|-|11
TGTGCCAGCAGTCAAGGACAGGCGCAGTACTTC
CASSQGQAQYF
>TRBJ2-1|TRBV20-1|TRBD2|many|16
TGCAGTGCAAAGACCCGCGGGCTAGCGGGGGACAATGAGCAGTTCTTC
CSAKTRGLAGDNEQFF
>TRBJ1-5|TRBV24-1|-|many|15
TGTGCCACCAGTGATCCCCGGGGCAGCAATCAGCCCCAGCATTTT
CATSDPRGSNQPQHF
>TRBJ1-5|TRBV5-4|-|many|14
TGTGCCAGCAGCTGGACAGATCGCGATCAGCCCCAGCATTTT
CASSWTDRDQPQHF
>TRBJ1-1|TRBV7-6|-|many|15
TGTGCCAGCAGCCCTAAAGACAGGCTGAACACTGAAGCTTTCTTT
CASSPKDRLNTEAFF
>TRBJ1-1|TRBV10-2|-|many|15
TGCGCCAGCAGTGAGTCGATGGGCATGAACACTGAAGCTTTCTTT
CASSESMGMNTEAFF
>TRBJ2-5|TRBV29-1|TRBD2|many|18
TGCAGCGCCAGAAAATGGACTAGCGGGGGGATAACCCAAGAGACCCAGTACTTC
CSARKWTSGGITQETQYF
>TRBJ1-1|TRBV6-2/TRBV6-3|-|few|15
TGTGCCAGCACCGGAAGGACAGCTATGAACACTGAAGCTTTCTTT
CASTGRTAMNTEAFF